The T cell receptor (beta chain) under discussion was sequenced for a study of blood T cells in healthy people across ages. Across the whole study: In model experiments, template switching was able to capture about one barcoded beta molecule for every two T cells that were present.

Findings and caveats of the study: Long-lived donors exceeded aged donors in naive CD4+ cells and diversity.

Trimming removed 1 base at V and 6 bases at J, with 13 bases between. The length of the CDR3 is 15 residues. Germline loops: CDR1 SGHAT, CDR2 FQNNGV. Worth noting for this clonotype: What it binds is not known.

A second PCR of about 6 to 12 cycles used a sample-barcoded 5' primer and a J-beta primer mix. A template-switch adaptor containing 12 random nucleotides labeled each cDNA molecule. Sequencing of every sample gave 2.5 million or more CDR3-containing paired-end reads. Each CDR3 protein is one row after TCRdb ran MiXCR on the 5' RACE reads. The sample holds about 780,000 distinct CDR3 sequences, about 59% seen once. The sequence derives from a man aged 25 to 40 in good health. Material: blood. The chain links TRBV11-2 to TRBJ2-4; D perhaps matches TRBD1 (5 bases). CDR3 residues: CASSLVPGSGNIQYF. In DNA form, the CDR3 reads TGTGCCAGCAGCTTAGTCCCAGGGTCGGGAAACATTCAGTACTTC. Based on the CDR3 plus reference TRBV11-2 and TRBJ2-4, the full variable domain is EAGVAQSPRYKIIEKRQSVAFWCNPISGHATLYWYQQILGQGPKLLIQFQNNGVVDDSQLPKDRFSAERLKGVDSTLKIQPAKLEDSAVYLCASSLVPGSGNIQYFGAGTRLSVL.